The next 10 T cell receptor beta chains were all read from a single sample in a study of CD8 T cells in Susac syndrome. Random hexamers were used to reverse transcribe about 0.5 to 1 ug of RNA. TCRdb reprocessed the immunoSEQ multiplex PCR reads via MiXCR and lists one record per CDR3 protein. The sample includes around 180,000 distinct CDR3 sequences, 85% to 95% seen only once; the top ten take less than 0.2%. Sequencing was carried out using CD8+ T cells from PBMCs. The receptors come from a human donor with multiple sclerosis.

The chain is built from TRBV29-1 and TRBJ2-2, with D possibly being TRBD1 (6 bases). Germline CDR1 SQVTM, CDR2 ANQGSEA. CDR3 size: 14 residues. V was trimmed by 6 bases and J by 0 bases, leaving 11 bases between them. The CDR3 loop reads CSVPTGSNTGELFF. Written as DNA, the CDR3 is TGCAGCGTACCGACAGGTTCGAACACCGGGGAGCTGTTTTTT.

The gene calls are TRBV7-2 and TRBJ2-7; 10 bases match TRBD2. J gave up 5 bases and V 4 bases, and 8 bases lay outside the gene matches. The germline gives CDR1 SGHTA, CDR2 FQGNSA. This CDR3 comprises 15 residues. The CDR3 coding sequence is TGTGCCAGCAGCTACCTCCTAGCGGGGGTCGACGAGCAGTACTTC. Residues: CASSYLLAGVDEQYF.

J is TRBJ2-7 and V is TRBV5-6; a weak D match, TRBD1 (6 bases). Trimming stripped 4 bases from V and 5 bases from J, with 10 bases between. CDR1 is SGHDT, CDR2 YYEEEE, per germline. CDR3 length: 12 residues. DNA of the CDR3: TGTGCCAGCAGCGCCGGACAGAACGAGCAGTACTTC. Residues: CASSAGQNEQYF.

This chain links TRBV6-5 with TRBJ2-7; the D is unclear. V lost 2 bases to trimming and J lost 0 bases, with 11 bases between them. The germline V gene encodes CDR1 MNHEY and CDR2 SVGAGI. This CDR3 is built from 15 residues. The CDR3 reads CASSYGQVSSYEQYF. CDR3 bases: TGTGCCAGCAGTTACGGGCAGGTGAGCTCCTACGAGCAGTACTTC.

This chain links TRBV4-2 with TRBJ2-7; 7 bases are a match to TRBD1. Germline V gene sequence: CDR1 LGHNA, CDR2 YNFKEQ. The V gene end was trimmed by 3 bases and the J gene end by 5 bases; junction bases not matched to a gene: 10. The CDR3 is 15 amino acids. DNA for the CDR3: TGTGCCAGCAGCCATGAGGGGCAAACAGGGGACGAGCAGTACTTC. This encodes CASSHEGQTGDEQYF.

J is TRBJ2-5 and V is TRBV2; D possibly corresponds to TRBD2 (5 bases). The germline V gene encodes CDR1 SNHLY and CDR2 FYNNEI. V gave up 6 bases and J gave up 1 base, with 9 bases separating them. This CDR3 is built from 13 residues. CDR3 in DNA: TGTGCCAGCAGGAGGGAGACCCAAGAGACCCAGTACTTC. Its translation: CASRRETQETQYF.

This clonotype was seen only once. The J gene is TRBJ2-7, the V gene TRBV3-1; D is possibly TRBD1 (5 bases). The CDR3 sequence is 15 residues long. The V gene lost 4 bases and the J gene lost 0 bases, with 13 bases spanning the gap. In germline, CDR1 is LGHDT, CDR2 YNNKEL (reference sequence). CDR3 in amino acids: CASSRDSVSSYEQYF. The CDR3 coding sequence is TGTGCCAGCAGCCGTGACAGTGTTAGCTCCTACGAGCAGTACTTC.

The genes are TRBV20-1 and TRBJ2-3, with 8 bases aligning to TRBD2. Germline CDR1 DFQATT, CDR2 SNEGSKA (reference sequence). With 0 bases clipped from V and 6 bases from J, the junction kept 11 bases outside the gene matches. This CDR3 comprises 16 residues. The DNA of the CDR3 is TGCAGTGCTAGAGAGCTGAAACGGGAGGGCGGGGATACGCAGTATTTT. Translating it yields CSARELKREGGDTQYF.

This chain joins TRBV5-4 and TRBJ1-3, with 10 nucleotides matching TRBD1. The germline CDR1 and CDR2 sequences are SGHNT and YYREEE (reference sequence). J was trimmed by 4 bases and V by 4 bases; bases with no gene match: 5. The CDR3 has 15 amino acids. In DNA, the CDR3 is TGTGCCAGCAGCGCGGACAGGGGGGTCGGAAACACCATATATTTT. The encoded protein is CASSADRGVGNTIYF.

The V and J genes are TRBV29-1 and TRBJ1-1, with a weak D call TRBD1 (6 bases). V shed 6 bases and J shed 0 bases, with 14 bases lying between them. The CDR3 loop spans 14 amino acids. Germline V lookup: CDR1 SQVTM, CDR2 ANQGSEA. CDR3 nucleotides: TGCAGCGTCCCGACAGGAGATATGAACACTGAAGCTTTCTTT. Translated: CSVPTGDMNTEAFF.